Shown below are 4 T cell receptor beta chains from a single sample sequenced in a study of CD8+ T cells in alopecia areata. Treatment defined: oral pan-JAK inhibitor, 5-10 mg twice daily. cDNA reverse transcribed from extracted RNA served as the sequencing template. Sequenced by immunoSEQ multiplex PCR; TCRdb stores in-frame clones only, minus some. The table shows 210,000 or so clones, with approximately 72% occurring only once. This specimen consisted of CD4+ T cells sorted from blood, obtained around week 44, from a patient treated with tofacitinib. The receptors here all came from a human donor with alopecia areata.

The chain carries TRBV29-1 and TRBJ1-3; D unclear. Germline V gives CDR1 SQVTM, CDR2 ANQGSEA. The CDR3 consists of 13 residues. V was cut by 7 bases and J by 0 bases, with 10 bases left in between. CDR3 region: CSAHLSSGNTIYF. CDR3 DNA: TGCAGCGCCCACCTGAGCTCTGGAAACACCATATATTTT. Variable domain in full (rest from reference TRBV29-1 and TRBJ1-3): SAVISQKPSRDICQRGTSLTIQCQVDSQVTMMFWYRQQPGQSLTLIATANQGSEATYESGFVIDKFPISRPNLTFSTLTVSNMSPEDSSIYLCSAHLSSGNTIYFGEGSWLTVV.

This chain links TRBV30 with TRBJ1-6; D call uncertain. V lost 1 base to trimming and J lost 7 bases, with 5 bases between them. Germline V gene data show CDR1 as GTSNPN and CDR2 as SVGIG (reference sequence). The CDR3 runs 12 residues. The CDR3 loop reads CAWSGTNSPLHF. The CDR3 bases are TGTGCCTGGAGTGGAACAAATTCACCCCTCCACTTT. The variable domain in full, with the rest retrieved from reference TRBV30 and TRBJ1-6, is SQTIHQWPATLVQPVGSPLSLECTVEGTSNPNLYWYRQAAGRGLQLLFYSVGIGQISSEVPQNLSASRPQDRQFILSSKKLLLSDSGFYLCAWSGTNSPLHFGNGTRLTVT.

In this sample, this clone turned up a few times. In nucleotides, the CDR3 is TGCAGCGTTGTGGGCCGACTTTCCTACAATGAGCAGTTCTTC. It specifies CSVVGRLSYNEQFF. The V gene is TRBV29-1, the J gene TRBJ2-1; no clear D. V was trimmed by 4 bases and J by 1 base, leaving 11 bases between them. The CDR3 is 14 amino acids. Germline-derived CDR1 and CDR2 are SQVTM and ANQGSEA.

This clone showed up just a few times. The chain joins TRBV5-1 to TRBJ2-1; D remains unclear. CDR3 length: 13 residues. Germline assignment: CDR1 SGHRS and CDR2 YFSETQ. Trimming pared 1 base from V and 5 bases from J, leaving 7 bases between. The DNA of the CDR3 is TGCGCCAGCAGCTTGAGCAGCGACAATGAGCAGTTCTTC. As protein: CASSLSSDNEQFF.